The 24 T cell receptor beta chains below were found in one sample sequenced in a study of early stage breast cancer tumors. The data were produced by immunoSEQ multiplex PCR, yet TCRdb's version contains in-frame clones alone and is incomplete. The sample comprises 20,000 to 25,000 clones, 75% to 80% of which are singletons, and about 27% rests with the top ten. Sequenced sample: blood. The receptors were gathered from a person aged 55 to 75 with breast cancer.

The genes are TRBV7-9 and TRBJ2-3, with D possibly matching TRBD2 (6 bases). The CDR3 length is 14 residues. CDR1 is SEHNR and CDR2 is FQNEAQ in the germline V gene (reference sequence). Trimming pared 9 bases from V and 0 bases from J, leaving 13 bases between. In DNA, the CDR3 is TGTGCCAGTGCGCGGGACGGAAGCACAGATACGCAGTATTTT. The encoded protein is CASARDGSTDTQYF.

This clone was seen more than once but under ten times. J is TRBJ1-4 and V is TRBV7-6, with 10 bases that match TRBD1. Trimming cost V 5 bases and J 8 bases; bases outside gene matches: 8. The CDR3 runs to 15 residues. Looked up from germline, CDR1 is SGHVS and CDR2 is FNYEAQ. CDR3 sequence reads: CASSKGTGVGEKLFF. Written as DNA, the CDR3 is TGTGCCAGCAGCAAAGGGACAGGGGTGGGGGAAAAACTGTTTTTT.

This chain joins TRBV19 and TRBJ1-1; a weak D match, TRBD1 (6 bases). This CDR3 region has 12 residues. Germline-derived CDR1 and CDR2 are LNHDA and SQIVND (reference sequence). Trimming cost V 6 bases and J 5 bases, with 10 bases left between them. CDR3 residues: CASSEGVTEAFF. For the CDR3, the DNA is TGTGCCAGTAGCGAGGGGGTGACTGAAGCTTTCTTT.

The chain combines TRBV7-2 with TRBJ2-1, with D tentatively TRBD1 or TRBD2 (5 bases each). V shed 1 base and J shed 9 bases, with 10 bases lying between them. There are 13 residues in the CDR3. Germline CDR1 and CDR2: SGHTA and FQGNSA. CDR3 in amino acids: CASSLESGGEQFF. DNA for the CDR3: TGTGCCAGCAGCTTAGAAAGTGGGGGTGAGCAGTTCTTC.

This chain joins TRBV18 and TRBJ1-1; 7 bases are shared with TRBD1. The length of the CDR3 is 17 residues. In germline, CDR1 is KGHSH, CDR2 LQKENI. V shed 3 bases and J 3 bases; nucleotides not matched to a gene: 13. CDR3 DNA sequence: TGTGCCAGCTCACCCCGCGAGGGGGCGGATTCGGACACTGAAGCTTTCTTT. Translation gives CASSPREGADSDTEAFF. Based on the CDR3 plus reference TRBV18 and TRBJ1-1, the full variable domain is NAGVMQNPRHLVRRRGQEARLRCSPMKGHSHVYWYRQLPEEGLKFMVYLQKENIIDESGMPKERFSAEFPKEGPSILRIQQVVRGDSAAYFCASSPREGADSDTEAFFGQGTRLTVV.

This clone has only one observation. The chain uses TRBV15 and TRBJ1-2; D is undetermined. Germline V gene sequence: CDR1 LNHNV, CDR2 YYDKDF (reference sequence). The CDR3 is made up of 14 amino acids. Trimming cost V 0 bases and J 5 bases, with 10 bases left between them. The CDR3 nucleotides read TGTGCCACCAGCAGAGAGAATGCGGGATATGGCTACACCTTC. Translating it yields CATSRENAGYGYTF.

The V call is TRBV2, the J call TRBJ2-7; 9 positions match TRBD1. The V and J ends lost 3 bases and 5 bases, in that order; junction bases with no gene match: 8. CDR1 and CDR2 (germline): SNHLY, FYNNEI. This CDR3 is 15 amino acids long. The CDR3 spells CASSDLGQGLHEQYF. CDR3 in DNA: TGTGCCAGCAGTGACCTGGGACAGGGCTTACACGAGCAGTACTTC.

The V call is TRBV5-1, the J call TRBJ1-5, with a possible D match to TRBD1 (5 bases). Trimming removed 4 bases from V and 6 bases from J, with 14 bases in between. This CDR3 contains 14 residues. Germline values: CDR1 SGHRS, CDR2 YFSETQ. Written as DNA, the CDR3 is TGCGCCAGCAGCCCAGGGTCGATAGGTCAGCCCCAGCATTTT. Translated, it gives CASSPGSIGQPQHF.

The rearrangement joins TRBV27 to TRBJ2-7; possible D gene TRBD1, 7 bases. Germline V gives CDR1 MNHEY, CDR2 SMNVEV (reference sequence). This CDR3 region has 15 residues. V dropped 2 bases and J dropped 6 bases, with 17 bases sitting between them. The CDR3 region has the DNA TGTGCCAGCAGTTTAAGGATGACAGGGACTGGCGAGCAGTACTTC. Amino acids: CASSLRMTGTGEQYF.

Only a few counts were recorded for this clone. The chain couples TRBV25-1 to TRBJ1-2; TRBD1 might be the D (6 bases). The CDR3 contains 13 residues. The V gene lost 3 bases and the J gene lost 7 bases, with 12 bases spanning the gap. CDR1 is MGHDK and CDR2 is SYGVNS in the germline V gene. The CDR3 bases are TGTGCCAGCAGTGAGATAGAAGGGGGTGGCTACACCTTC. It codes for CASSEIEGGGYTF.

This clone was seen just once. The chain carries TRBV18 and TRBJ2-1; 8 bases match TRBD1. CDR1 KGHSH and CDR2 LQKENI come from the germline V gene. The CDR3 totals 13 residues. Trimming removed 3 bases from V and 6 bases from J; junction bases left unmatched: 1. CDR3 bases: TGTGCCAGCTCACCTGGACAGGGCAATGAGCAGTTCTTC. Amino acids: CASSPGQGNEQFF.

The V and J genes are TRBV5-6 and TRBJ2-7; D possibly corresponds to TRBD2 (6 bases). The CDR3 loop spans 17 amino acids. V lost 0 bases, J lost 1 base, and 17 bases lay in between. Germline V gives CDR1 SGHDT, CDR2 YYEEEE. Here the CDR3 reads CASSLEGLGGNSYEQYF. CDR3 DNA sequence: TGTGCCAGCAGCTTGGAAGGTTTGGGGGGTAATTCCTACGAGCAGTACTTC.

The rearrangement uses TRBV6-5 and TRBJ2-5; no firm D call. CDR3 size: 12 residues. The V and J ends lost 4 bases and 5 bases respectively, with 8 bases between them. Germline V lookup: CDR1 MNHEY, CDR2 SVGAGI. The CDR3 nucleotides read TGTGCCAGCAGTTCGGTCGGGGAGACCCAGTACTTC. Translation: CASSSVGETQYF.

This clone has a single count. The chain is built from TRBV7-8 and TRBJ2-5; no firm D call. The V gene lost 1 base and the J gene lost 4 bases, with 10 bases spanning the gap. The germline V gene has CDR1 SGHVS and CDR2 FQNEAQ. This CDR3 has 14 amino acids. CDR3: CASSLDPFGETQYF. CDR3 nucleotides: TGTGCCAGCAGCTTAGATCCGTTTGGAGAGACCCAGTACTTC.

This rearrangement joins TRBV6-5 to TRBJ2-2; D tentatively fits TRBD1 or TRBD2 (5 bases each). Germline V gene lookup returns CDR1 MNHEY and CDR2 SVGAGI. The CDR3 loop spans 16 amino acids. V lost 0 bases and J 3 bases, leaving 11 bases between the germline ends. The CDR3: CASSYSGTGDTGELFF. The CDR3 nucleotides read TGTGCCAGCAGTTACTCCGGGACGGGCGACACCGGGGAGCTGTTTTTT.

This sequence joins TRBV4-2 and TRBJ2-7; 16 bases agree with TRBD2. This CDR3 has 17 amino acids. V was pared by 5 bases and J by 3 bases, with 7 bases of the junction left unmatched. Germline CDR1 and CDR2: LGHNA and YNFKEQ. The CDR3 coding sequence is TGTGCCAGCAGCGACCGGGGACTAGCGGGAGGGGACTACGAGCAGTACTTC. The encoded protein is CASSDRGLAGGDYEQYF.

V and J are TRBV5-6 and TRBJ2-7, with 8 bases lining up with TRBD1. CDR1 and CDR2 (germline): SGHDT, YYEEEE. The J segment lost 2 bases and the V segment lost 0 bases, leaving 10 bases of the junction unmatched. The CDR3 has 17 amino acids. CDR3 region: CASSLAPTGVIPYEQYF. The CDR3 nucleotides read TGTGCCAGCAGCTTGGCGCCGACAGGGGTGATCCCCTACGAGCAGTACTTC.

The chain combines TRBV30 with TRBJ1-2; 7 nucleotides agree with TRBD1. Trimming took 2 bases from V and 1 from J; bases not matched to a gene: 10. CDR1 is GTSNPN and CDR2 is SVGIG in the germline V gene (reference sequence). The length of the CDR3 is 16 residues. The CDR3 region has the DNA TGTGCCTGGAGTCCACCGGGACAGCTGAATAACTATGGCTACACCTTC. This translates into CAWSPPGQLNNYGYTF.

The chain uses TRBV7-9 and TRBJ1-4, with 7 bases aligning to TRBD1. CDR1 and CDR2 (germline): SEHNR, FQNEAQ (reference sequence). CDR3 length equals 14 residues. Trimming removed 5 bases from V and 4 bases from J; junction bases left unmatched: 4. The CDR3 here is CASSDDRVNEKLFF. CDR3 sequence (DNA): TGTGCCAGCAGCGATGACAGGGTTAATGAAAAACTGTTTTTT.

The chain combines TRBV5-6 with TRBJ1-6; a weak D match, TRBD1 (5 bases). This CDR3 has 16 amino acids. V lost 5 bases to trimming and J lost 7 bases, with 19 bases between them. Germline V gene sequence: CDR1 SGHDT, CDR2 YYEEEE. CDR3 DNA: TGTGCCAGCAGAACCACCCTGACAGCACCAAATTCACCCCTCCACTTT. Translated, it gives CASRTTLTAPNSPLHF.

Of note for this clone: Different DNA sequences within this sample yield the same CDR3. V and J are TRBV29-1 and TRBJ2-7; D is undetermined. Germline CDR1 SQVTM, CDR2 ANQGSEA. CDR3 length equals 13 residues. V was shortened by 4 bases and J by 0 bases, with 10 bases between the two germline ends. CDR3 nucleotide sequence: TGCAGCGTTGTCGGCGGCAGCTCCTACGAGCAGTACTTC. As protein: CSVVGGSSYEQYF.

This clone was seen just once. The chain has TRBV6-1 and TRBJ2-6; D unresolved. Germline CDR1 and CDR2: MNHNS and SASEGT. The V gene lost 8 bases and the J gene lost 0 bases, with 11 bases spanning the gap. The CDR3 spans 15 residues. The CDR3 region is CASLPAFSGANVLTF. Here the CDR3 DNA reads TGTGCCAGCCTACCAGCCTTCTCTGGGGCCAACGTCCTGACTTTC.

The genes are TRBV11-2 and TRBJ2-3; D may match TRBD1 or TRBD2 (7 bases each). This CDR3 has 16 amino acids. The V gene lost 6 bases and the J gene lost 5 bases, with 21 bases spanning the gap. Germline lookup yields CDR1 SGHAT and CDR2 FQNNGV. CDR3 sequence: CASSQRAGGRVDTQYF. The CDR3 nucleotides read TGTGCCAGCAGTCAGAGGGCAGGGGGGAGGGTAGATACGCAGTATTTT.

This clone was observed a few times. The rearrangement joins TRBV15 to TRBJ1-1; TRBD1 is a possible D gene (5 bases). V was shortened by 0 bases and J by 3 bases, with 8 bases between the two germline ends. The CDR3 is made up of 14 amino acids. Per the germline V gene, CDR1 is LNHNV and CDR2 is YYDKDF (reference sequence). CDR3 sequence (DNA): TGTGCCACCAGCAGAGAGACAGCCGACACTGAAGCTTTCTTT. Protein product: CATSRETADTEAFF.